Listed here are 6 T cell receptor beta chains from one sample, sequenced in a study of siplizumab effects on memory and regulatory T cells. Generated by immunoSEQ multiplex PCR, the TCRdb table keeps only in-frame clones and is missing some. The sample holds about 97,000 clones, about nine tenths seen once. Specimen: non-Treg CD4+ T cells sorted from blood. The receptor source for this set is a human donor in good health.

This clone came up a few times. The chain employs TRBV18 and TRBJ1-5; D remains unclear. The CDR3 covers 13 residues. Trimming stripped 3 bases from V and 0 bases from J, with 3 bases between. Germline-derived CDR1 and CDR2 are KGHSH and LQKENI. CDR3 protein: CASSPYSNQPQHF. In DNA form, the CDR3 reads TGTGCCAGCTCACCTTATAGCAATCAGCCCCAGCATTTT.

This chain links TRBV2 with TRBJ1-1; D call uncertain. Germline CDR1 and CDR2: SNHLY and FYNNEI. The CDR3 is 13 amino acids. V lost 3 bases to trimming and J lost 0 bases, with 5 bases between them. The DNA of the CDR3 is TGTGCCAGCAGTGAGGAGATGAACACTGAAGCTTTCTTT. It encodes CASSEEMNTEAFF.

CDR3 loop: CASSLSGGSYEQYF. CDR3 bases: TGTGCCAGCAGCTTGTCAGGGGGCTCCTACGAGCAGTACTTC. This rearrangement joins TRBV7-3 to TRBJ2-7; TRBD1 matches at 7 bases. The trim removed 3 bases at V and 0 bases at J, leaving 2 bases unmatched. Germline assignment: CDR1 SGHTA and CDR2 FQGTGA. The CDR3 is 14 residues long. Variable domain in full (rest from reference TRBV7-3 and TRBJ2-7): GAGVSQTPSNKVTEKGKYVELRCDPISGHTALYWYRQSLGQGPEFLIYFQGTGAADDSGLPNDRFFAVRPEGSVSTLKIQRTERGDSAVYLCASSLSGGSYEQYFGPGTRLTVT.

The genes are TRBV7-9 and TRBJ1-2; D call uncertain. This CDR3 comprises 14 residues. In germline, CDR1 is SEHNR, CDR2 FQNEAQ (reference sequence). The V and J ends lost 0 bases and 0 bases respectively, with 5 bases between them. The CDR3 DNA reads as TGTGCCAGCAGCTTAGCAGTCCCTAACTATGGCTACACCTTC. Its protein is CASSLAVPNYGYTF. Combining the CDR3 with reference TRBV7-9 and TRBJ1-2 gives the whole variable domain DTGVSQNPRHKITKRGQNVTFRCDPISEHNRLYWYRQTLGQGPEFLTYFQNEAQLEKSRLLSDRFSAERPKGSFSTLEIQRTEQGDSAMYLCASSLAVPNYGYTFGSGTRLTVV.

The chain joins TRBV14 to TRBJ2-1; D not certain. The CDR3 has 13 amino acids. V lost 2 bases, J lost 6 bases, and 8 bases lay in between. CDR1 and CDR2 from the germline V gene are SGHDN and FVKESK. CDR3 sequence reads: CASSQFATNEQFF. CDR3 DNA: TGTGCCAGCAGCCAATTTGCTACCAATGAGCAGTTCTTC.

The chain employs TRBV4-3 and TRBJ1-3; D may be TRBD1 (6 bases). This CDR3 spans 18 amino acids. Trimming left V 1 base short and J 5 bases short, with 21 bases between. Germline V gene lookup returns CDR1 LGHNA and CDR2 YSLEER. In DNA form, the CDR3 reads TGCGCCAGCAGCCAAGGTATAAATCGACAGGTTACCCGAAACACCATATATTTT. It specifies CASSQGINRQVTRNTIYF.